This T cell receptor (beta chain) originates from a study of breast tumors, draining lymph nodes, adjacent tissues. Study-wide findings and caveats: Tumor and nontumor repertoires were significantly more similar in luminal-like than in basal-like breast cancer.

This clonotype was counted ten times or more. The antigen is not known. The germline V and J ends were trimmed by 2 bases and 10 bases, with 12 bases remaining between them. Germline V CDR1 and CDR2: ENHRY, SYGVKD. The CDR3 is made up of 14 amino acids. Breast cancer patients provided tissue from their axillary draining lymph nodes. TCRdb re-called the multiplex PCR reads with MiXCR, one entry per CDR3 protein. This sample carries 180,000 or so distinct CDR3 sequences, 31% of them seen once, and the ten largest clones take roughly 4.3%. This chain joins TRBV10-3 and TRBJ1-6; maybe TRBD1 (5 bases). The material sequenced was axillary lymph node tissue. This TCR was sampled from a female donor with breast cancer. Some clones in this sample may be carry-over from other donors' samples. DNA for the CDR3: TGTGCCATCAGTGAGCGCCCCACAGGCTCACCCCTCCACTTT. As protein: CAISERPTGSPLHF.